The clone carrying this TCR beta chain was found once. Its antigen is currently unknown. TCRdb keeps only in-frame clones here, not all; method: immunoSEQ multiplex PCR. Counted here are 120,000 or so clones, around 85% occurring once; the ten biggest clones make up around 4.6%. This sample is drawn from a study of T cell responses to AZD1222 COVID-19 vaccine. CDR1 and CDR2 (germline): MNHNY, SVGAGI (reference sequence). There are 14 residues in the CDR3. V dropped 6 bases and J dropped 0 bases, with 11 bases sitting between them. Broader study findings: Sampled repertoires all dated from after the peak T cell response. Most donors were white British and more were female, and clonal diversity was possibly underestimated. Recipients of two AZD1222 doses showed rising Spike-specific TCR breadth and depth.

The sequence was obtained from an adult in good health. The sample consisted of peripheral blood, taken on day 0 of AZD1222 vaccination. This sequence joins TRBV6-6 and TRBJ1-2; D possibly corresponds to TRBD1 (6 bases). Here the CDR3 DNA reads TGTGCCAGCAGACCCGACAGGACTAACTATGGCTACACCTTC. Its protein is CASRPDRTNYGYTF.